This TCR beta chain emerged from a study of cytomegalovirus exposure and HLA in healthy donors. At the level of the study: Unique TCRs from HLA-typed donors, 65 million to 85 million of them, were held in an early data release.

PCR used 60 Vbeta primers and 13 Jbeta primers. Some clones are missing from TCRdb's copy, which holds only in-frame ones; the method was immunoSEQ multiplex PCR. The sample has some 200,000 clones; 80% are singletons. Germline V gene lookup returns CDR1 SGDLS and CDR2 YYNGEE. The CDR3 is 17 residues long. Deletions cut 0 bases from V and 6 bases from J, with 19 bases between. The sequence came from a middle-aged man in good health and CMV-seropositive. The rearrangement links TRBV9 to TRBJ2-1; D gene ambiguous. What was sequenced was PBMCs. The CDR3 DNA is TGTGCCAGCAGCGTAGGTTTAGTTGGTGCCGCTGGCAATGAGCAGTTCTTC. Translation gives CASSVGLVGAAGNEQFF.